The 15 T cell receptor beta chains below all came from one sample that was sequenced in a study of cytomegalovirus exposure and HLA in healthy donors. Using immunoSEQ multiplex PCR, the repertoire was profiled, and TCRdb retains in-frame clones only, with some absent. The table has under 75,000 clones, approximately 92% seen once. Sequenced: PBMCs. Source of these receptors: a man younger than 35 in good health and CMV-seropositive.

V usage is TRBV29-1 and J usage is TRBJ2-7; TRBD1 might be the D (5 bases). The V and J ends lost 4 bases and 2 bases respectively, with 6 bases between them. CDR1 and CDR2 (germline): SQVTM, ANQGSEA. The CDR3 covers 11 residues. The CDR3, as DNA: TGCAGCGTTGGGGGCCCCTACGAGCAGTACTTC. This gives the protein CSVGGPYEQYF.

The chain couples TRBV23-1 to TRBJ1-1; TRBD1 agrees at 10 bases. TRBV23-1 is identified as an open reading frame with a role that is uncertain. Losses at the gene ends were 0 bases for V and 6 bases for J; bases not matched to a gene: 4. There are 15 residues in the CDR3. CDR3 in DNA: TGCGCCAGCAGTCAATCGGGACAGGGGTGCGCTGAAGCTTTCTTT. Amino acid sequence: CASSQSGQGCAEAFF.

The rearrangement joins TRBV2 to TRBJ2-7, with a tentative D call TRBD2 (6 bases). Trimming removed 8 bases from V and 1 base from J, with 21 bases in between. CDR1 is SNHLY and CDR2 is FYNNEI in the germline V gene. The CDR3 sequence is 16 residues long. The CDR3 DNA reads as TGTGCCAGCCGAAGGCGGGATTGGCTTAGGTCCTACGAGCAGTACTTC. Its translation is CASRRRDWLRSYEQYF.

V and J are TRBV11-2 and TRBJ1-1; 8 bases match TRBD1. The ends lost 7 bases at V and 8 bases at J; junction bases unmatched: 9. The CDR3 contains 13 residues. Germline V lookup: CDR1 SGHAT, CDR2 FQNNGV. CDR3 sequence (DNA): TGTGCCAGCAACCCCGGGACAGGTCGAGAAGCTTTCTTT. Protein sequence: CASNPGTGREAFF.

This rearrangement joins TRBV19 to TRBJ2-7; D unclear. Trimming removed 4 bases from V and 6 bases from J, with 13 bases in between. Germline-derived CDR1 and CDR2 are LNHDA and SQIVND (reference sequence). This CDR3 comprises 13 residues. The CDR3 here is CASSNLGVSEQYF. For the CDR3, the DNA is TGTGCCAGTAGTAACCTAGGAGTAAGCGAGCAGTACTTC.

The gene calls are TRBV11-3 and TRBJ2-3; D ambiguous. In germline, CDR1 is SGHNT, CDR2 YENEEA. The CDR3 loop spans 15 amino acids. Trimming took 5 bases from V and 0 from J, leaving 12 bases between them. DNA for the CDR3: TGTGCCAGCAGCCTCAGTATATCTAGCACAGATACGCAGTATTTT. Encoded protein: CASSLSISSTDTQYF.

This chain links TRBV4-1 with TRBJ2-2; TRBD1 matches at 7 bases. The CDR3 runs 15 residues. CDR1 is MGHRA and CDR2 is YSYEKL in the germline V gene. The V and J ends lost 1 base and 6 bases, in that order; junction bases with no gene match: 5. CDR3 loop: CASSQVQGQAGELFF. The CDR3 region has the DNA TGCGCCAGCAGCCAAGTCCAAGGACAGGCCGGGGAGCTGTTTTTT.

The genes are TRBV9 and TRBJ2-1; 11 bases are a match to TRBD2. This CDR3 contains 17 residues. Germline-derived CDR1 and CDR2 are SGDLS and YYNGEE. J lost 4 bases, V lost 0 bases, and 6 bases had no gene match. The DNA for the CDR3 is TGTGCCAGCAGCGTAGTAGGAAGACTAGCGGGGTACAATGAGCAGTTCTTC. It codes for CASSVVGRLAGYNEQFF.

The rearrangement links TRBV11-2 to TRBJ2-5; TRBD2 agrees at 15 bases. Trimming cost V 6 bases and J 4 bases; bases outside gene matches: 9. Germline values: CDR1 SGHAT, CDR2 FQNNGV. This CDR3 contains 17 residues. CDR3 DNA sequence: TGTGCCAGCAGAAAAATATCGGGACTAGCGGGGGGAGAGACCCAGTACTTC. As protein: CASRKISGLAGGETQYF.

This clone was detected only once. The chain employs TRBV9 and TRBJ2-3; 11 nucleotides agree with TRBD2. The CDR3 has 15 residues. The trim removed 4 bases at V and 4 bases at J, leaving 5 bases unmatched. Germline values: CDR1 SGDLS, CDR2 YYNGEE. CDR3 sequence reads: CASSLRLAGSDTQYF. CDR3 DNA: TGTGCCAGCAGCTTACGACTAGCGGGGTCAGATACGCAGTATTTT.

This chain links TRBV28 with TRBJ2-1, with TRBD1 matching over 7 bases. V was pared by 5 bases and J by 1 base, with 5 bases of the junction left unmatched. The CDR3 loop spans 15 amino acids. CDR1 and CDR2 (germline): MDHEN, SYDVKM. CDR3 DNA sequence: TGTGCCAGCAGTCTCTACAGGGGATCCTACAATGAGCAGTTCTTC. Translating it yields CASSLYRGSYNEQFF.

The V gene is TRBV27, the J gene TRBJ2-7; 9 nucleotides agree with TRBD2. This CDR3 is 20 amino acids long. The ends lost 5 bases at V and 7 bases at J; junction bases unmatched: 27. Per germline, CDR1 MNHEY and CDR2 SMNVEV (reference sequence). CDR3: CASSRPPGWVAGERAREQYF. The CDR3 coding sequence is TGTGCCAGCAGTCGTCCCCCTGGTTGGGTAGCGGGAGAGAGGGCGCGAGAGCAGTACTTC.

The chain couples TRBV10-3 to TRBJ2-2; D not certain. V was clipped by 3 bases and J by 6 bases, with 8 bases between them. The CDR3 runs to 13 residues. CDR1 and CDR2 (germline): ENHRY, SYGVKD. CDR3: CAISDDWPGELFF. As DNA, the CDR3 is TGTGCCATCAGTGATGACTGGCCCGGGGAGCTGTTTTTT.

The chain uses TRBV14 and TRBJ2-1; 14 bases align to TRBD2. Trimming removed 4 bases from V and 0 bases from J; junction bases left unmatched: 14. There are 21 residues in the CDR3. Per germline, CDR1 SGHDN and CDR2 FVKESK. The DNA for the CDR3 is TGTGCCAGCAGCCGCGGTATAGGGGGACTAGCGGGAGTGTTCTCCTACAATGAGCAGTTCTTC. Its protein product is CASSRGIGGLAGVFSYNEQFF.

This rearrangement joins TRBV11-1 to TRBJ2-7; no firm D call. The CDR3 is 12 residues long. CDR1 SGHAT and CDR2 FQDESV come from the germline V gene (reference sequence). V lost 4 bases to trimming and J lost 2 bases, with 6 bases between them. CDR3 sequence: CASSSTAYEQYF. The CDR3 nucleotides are TGTGCCAGCAGCTCTACAGCCTACGAGCAGTACTTC.